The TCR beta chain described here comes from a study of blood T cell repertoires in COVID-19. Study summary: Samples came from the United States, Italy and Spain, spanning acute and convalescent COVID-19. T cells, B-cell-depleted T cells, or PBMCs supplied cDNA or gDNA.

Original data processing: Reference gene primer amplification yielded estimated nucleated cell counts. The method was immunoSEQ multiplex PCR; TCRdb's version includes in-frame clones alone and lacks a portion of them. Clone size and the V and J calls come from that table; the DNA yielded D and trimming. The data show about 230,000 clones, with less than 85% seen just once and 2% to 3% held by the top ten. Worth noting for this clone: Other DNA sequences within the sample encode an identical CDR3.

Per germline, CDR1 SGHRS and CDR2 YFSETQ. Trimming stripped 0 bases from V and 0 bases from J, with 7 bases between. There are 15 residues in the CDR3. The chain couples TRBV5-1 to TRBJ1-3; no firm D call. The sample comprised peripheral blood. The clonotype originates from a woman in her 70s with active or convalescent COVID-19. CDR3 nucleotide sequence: TGCGCCAGCAGCTTGGACGGTTTCTCTGGAAACACCATATATTTT. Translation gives CASSLDGFSGNTIYF.